Listed here are 3 T cell receptor beta chains from one sample, sequenced in a study of blood T cell repertoires in COVID-19. Some clones are missing from TCRdb's copy, which holds only in-frame ones; the method was immunoSEQ multiplex PCR. There are 170,000 or so clones in the sample; around 90% occur only once, and around 3% lies in the top ten. The specimen sequenced was peripheral blood. Every receptor here comes from a man between 40 and 49 years old with active or convalescent COVID-19.

The rearrangement links TRBV3-1 (or the pseudogene TRBV3-2) to TRBJ2-7, with 8 bases aligning to TRBD2. The CDR3 is 15 amino acids. The V gene end was trimmed by 6 bases and the J gene end by 4 bases; junction bases not matched to a gene: 11. Germline assignment: CDR1 LGHDT and CDR2 YNNKEL (reference sequence). The CDR3 sequence: CASRLSGASGYEQYF. The CDR3 DNA is TGTGCCAGCAGACTTAGCGGGGCATCGGGGTACGAGCAGTACTTC.

This clone has a handful of counts. The rearrangement links TRBV6-5 to TRBJ1-6; no definite D call. This CDR3 is 11 amino acids long. The V gene's germline CDR1 is MNHEY and CDR2 SVGAGI. Trimming cost V 8 bases and J 8 bases, with 7 bases left between them. The CDR3 nucleotides are TGTGCCAGCGGGAGGGATTCACCCCTCCACTTT. Residues: CASGRDSPLHF.

This chain uses TRBV15 with TRBJ2-7, with D perhaps TRBD2 (6 bases). Germline CDR1 and CDR2: LNHNV and YYDKDF (reference sequence). The CDR3 is 14 amino acids. The V and J ends lost 1 base and 2 bases respectively, with 9 bases between them. The CDR3 DNA is TGTGCCACCAGCAGAGTTACGGGGGCCTACGAGCAGTACTTC. This gives the protein CATSRVTGAYEQYF.